The present T cell receptor beta chain was sequenced within a study of T cell changes during pregnancy in multiple sclerosis. In its sample, this clone was seen a few times. This CDR3 comprises 17 residues. Trimming shortened V by 5 bases and J by 10 bases, and 24 bases separated the two germline ends. Germline V gene sequence: CDR1 MNHEY, CDR2 SMNVEV (reference sequence). Repertoires were generated with immunoSEQ multiplex PCR, while TCRdb's copy carries only in-frame clones and drops some. This table holds around 69,000 clones, around 90% found once. The TCR originated in a female donor with multiple sclerosis, enrolled in a pregnancy study. This specimen was peripheral blood, taken in the third trimester of pregnancy. The chain is built from TRBV27 and TRBJ1-6; TRBD1 is a possible D gene (5 bases). The CDR3 DNA reads as TGTGCCAGCAGTCCGTGGGGACTCCAACGCCGGTGGTCACCCCTCCACTTT. Translated: CASSPWGLQRRWSPLHF.